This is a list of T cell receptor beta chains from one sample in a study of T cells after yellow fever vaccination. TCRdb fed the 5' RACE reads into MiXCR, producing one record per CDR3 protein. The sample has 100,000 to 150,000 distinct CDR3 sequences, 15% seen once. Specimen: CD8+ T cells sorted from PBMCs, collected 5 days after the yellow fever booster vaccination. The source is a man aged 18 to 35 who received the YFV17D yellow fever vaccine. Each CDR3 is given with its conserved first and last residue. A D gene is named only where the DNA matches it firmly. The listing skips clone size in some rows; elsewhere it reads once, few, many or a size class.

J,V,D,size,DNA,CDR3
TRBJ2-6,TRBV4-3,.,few,TGCGCCAGCAGCCAAGTGGTGACAGTGGAGGGCACTGGGGCCAACGTCCTGACTTTC,CASSQVVTVEGTGANVLTF
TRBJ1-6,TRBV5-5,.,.,TGTGCCAGCAGCGCTACAGGGCGCAATTCACCCCTCCACTTT,CASSATGRNSPLHF
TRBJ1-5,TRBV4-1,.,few,TGCGCCAGCAGCCTACGGACGGAGCTCAATCAGCCCCAGCATTTT,CASSLRTELNQPQHF
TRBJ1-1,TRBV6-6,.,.,TGTGCCAGCAGTTACTCGCCAGGCAGGGGCAGTAGTATCATGAACACTGAAGCTTTCTTT,CASSYSPGRGSSIMNTEAFF
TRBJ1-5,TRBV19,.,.,TGTGCCAGTAGTATGGGGGCCAGGGTCTCTCAGCCCCAGCATTTT,CASSMGARVSQPQHF
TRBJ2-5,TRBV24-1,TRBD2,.,TGTGCCACCAGTGATTTGTCACGGGAGGCCCAGTACTTC,CATSDLSREAQYF
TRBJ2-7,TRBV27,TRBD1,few,TGTGCCAGCAGTTCTGTGGGAGACAGGGGGTACGAGCAGTACTTC,CASSSVGDRGYEQYF
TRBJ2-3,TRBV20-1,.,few,TGCAGTGCTAGTGATAGCGAGGATTATTCTAGCACAGATACGCAGTATTTT,CSASDSEDYSSTDTQYF
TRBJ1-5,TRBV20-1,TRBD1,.,TGCAGGGGTGACAGGGGCAATCAGCCCCAGCATTTT,CRGDRGNQPQHF
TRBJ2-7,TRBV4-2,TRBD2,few,TGTGCCAGCAGCCACCACTGGGCGGGGGGGACCTACGAGCAGTACTTC,CASSHHWAGGTYEQYF
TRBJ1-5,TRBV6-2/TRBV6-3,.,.,TGTGCCAGCAGTTTGCCGAGCAATCAGCCCCAGCATTTT,CASSLPSNQPQHF
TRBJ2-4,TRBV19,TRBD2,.,TGTGCCAGTAGTGTGCTAGCGGGGGTCGAAAACATTCAGTACTTC,CASSVLAGVENIQYF
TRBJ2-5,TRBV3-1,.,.,TGTGCCAGCAGCCAAGCTGGGTTAGGCCCAGAGACCCAGTACTTC,CASSQAGLGPETQYF
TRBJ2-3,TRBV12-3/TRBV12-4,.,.,TGTGCCAGCACAAGCGCAGATACGCAGTATTTT,CASTSADTQYF
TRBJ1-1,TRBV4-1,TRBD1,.,TGCGCCAGCAGCCAAGAAGGGACAGTGGCTGAAGCTTTCTTT,CASSQEGTVAEAFF
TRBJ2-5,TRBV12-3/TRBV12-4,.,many,TGTGCCAGCAGCCCAGGGTCGAGGGAGACCCAGTACTTC,CASSPGSRETQYF
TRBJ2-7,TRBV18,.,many,TGTGCCAGCTCACGGCCAGGAGGTGAAGAGCAGTACTTC,CASSRPGGEEQYF
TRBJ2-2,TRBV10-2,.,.,TGCGCCAGCAGTGACCATAGCGAGTACACCGGGGAGCTGTTTTTT,CASSDHSEYTGELFF
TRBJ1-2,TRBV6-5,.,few,TGTGCCAGCAGACGCGACGGAGGGACCAACTATGGCTACACCTTC,CASRRDGGTNYGYTF
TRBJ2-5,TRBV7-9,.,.,TGTGCCAGCAGCCCCAGTCCGGCCGGGGAAGAGACCCAGTACTTC,CASSPSPAGEETQYF
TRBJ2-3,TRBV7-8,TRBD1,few,TGTGCCAGCAGCCTAGAGGGGGCCCGGGCAGATACGCAGTATTTT,CASSLEGARADTQYF
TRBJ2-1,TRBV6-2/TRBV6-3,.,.,TGTGCCAGCAGATTAGGGGGGGTCTCCTACAATGAGCAGTTCTTC,CASRLGGVSYNEQFF
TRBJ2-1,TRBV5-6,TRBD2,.,TGTGCCAGCAGCTTGGGGACTAGCGAGGTAAATGAGCAGTTCTTC,CASSLGTSEVNEQFF
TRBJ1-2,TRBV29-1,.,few,TGCAGCGTTCCTCCCCAGTCAGGGCTGCGAGGCTACACCTTC,CSVPPQSGLRGYTF
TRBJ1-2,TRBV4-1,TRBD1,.,TGCGCCAGCAGCCCGGGACAGGGGCGTTCCTATGGCTACACCTTC,CASSPGQGRSYGYTF
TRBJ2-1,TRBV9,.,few,TGTGCCAGCAGCGTAGCTGCTGAGCAGTTCTTC,CASSVAAEQFF
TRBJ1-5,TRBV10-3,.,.,TGTGCCATCAACGCACGGTTCGATCAGCCCCAGCATTTT,CAINARFDQPQHF
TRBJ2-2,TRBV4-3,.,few,TGCGCCAGCAGCCCCATGGGGGGAGCTTCGAACACCGGGGAGCTGTTTTTT,CASSPMGGASNTGELFF
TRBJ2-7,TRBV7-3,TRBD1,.,TGTGCCAGCAGCTCGGGACAGTTCGGCTTTCCCTCCGAGCAGTACTTC,CASSSGQFGFPSEQYF
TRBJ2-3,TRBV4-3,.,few,TGCGCCAGCAGCCAGACTGCAGATACGCAGTATTTT,CASSQTADTQYF
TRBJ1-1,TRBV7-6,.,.,TGTGCCAGCAGCTTAGAGGAGGGCGCTGAAGCTTTCTTT,CASSLEEGAEAFF